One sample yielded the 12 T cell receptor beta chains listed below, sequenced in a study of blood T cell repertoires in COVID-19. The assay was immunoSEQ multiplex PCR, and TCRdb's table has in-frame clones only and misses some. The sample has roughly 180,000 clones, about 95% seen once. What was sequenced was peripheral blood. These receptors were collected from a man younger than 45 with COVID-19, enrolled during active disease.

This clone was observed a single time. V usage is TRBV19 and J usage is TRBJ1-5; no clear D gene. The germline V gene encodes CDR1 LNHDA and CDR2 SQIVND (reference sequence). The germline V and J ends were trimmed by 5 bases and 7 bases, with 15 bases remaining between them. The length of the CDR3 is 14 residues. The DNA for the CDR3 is TGTGCCAGTAGTCCCGCGGGATTAGGCCAGCCCCAGCATTTT. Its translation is CASSPAGLGQPQHF.

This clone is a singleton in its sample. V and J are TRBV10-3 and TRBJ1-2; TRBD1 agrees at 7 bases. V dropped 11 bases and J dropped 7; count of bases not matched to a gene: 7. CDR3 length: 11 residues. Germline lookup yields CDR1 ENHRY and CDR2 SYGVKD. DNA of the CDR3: TGTGCCGTCACAGGGGTGGGTGGCTACACCTTC. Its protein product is CAVTGVGGYTF.

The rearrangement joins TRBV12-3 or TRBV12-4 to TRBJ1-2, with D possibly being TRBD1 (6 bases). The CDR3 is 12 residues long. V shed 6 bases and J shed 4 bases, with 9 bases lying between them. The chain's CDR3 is CASRTGPYGYTF. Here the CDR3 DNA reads TGTGCCAGCAGGACAGGCCCCTATGGCTACACCTTC.

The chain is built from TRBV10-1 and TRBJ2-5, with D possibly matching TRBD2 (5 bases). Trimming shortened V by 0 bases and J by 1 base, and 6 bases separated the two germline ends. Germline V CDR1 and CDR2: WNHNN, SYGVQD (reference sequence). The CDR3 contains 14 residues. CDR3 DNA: TGCGCCAGCAGTGAGTCTGGGAGCCAAGAGACCCAGTACTTC. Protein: CASSESGSQETQYF.

The chain's CDR3 is CASSLGDRAAGELFF. Here the CDR3 DNA reads TGTGCCAGCAGCTTGGGGGACAGGGCCGCCGGGGAGCTGTTTTTT. V is TRBV5-6 and J is TRBJ2-2, with 9 bases fitting TRBD1. CDR1 and CDR2 from the germline V gene are SGHDT and YYEEEE. This CDR3 region has 15 residues. After removal of 0 bases from V and 6 bases from J, the junction contained 3 bases not matched to a gene.

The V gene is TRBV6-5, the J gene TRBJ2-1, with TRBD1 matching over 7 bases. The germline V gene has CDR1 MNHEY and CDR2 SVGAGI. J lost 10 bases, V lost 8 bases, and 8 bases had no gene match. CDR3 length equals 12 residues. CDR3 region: CASGGQTGEQFF. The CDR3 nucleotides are TGTGCCAGCGGCGGGCAGACAGGGGAGCAGTTCTTC.

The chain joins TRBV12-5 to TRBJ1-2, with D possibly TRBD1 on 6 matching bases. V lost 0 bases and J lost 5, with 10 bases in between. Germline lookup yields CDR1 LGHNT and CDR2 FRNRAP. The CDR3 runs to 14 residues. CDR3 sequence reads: CASGLVGGEYGYTF. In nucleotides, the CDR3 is TGTGCTAGTGGTTTGGTAGGGGGGGAGTATGGCTACACCTTC.

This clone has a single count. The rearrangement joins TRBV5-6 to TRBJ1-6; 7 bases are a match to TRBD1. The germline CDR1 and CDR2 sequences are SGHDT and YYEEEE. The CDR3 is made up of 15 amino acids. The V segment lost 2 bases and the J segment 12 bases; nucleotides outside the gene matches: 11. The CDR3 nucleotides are TGTGCCAGCAGCTTCGGCGGGCAGGGGGTAGGACCCCTCCACTTT. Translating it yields CASSFGGQGVGPLHF.

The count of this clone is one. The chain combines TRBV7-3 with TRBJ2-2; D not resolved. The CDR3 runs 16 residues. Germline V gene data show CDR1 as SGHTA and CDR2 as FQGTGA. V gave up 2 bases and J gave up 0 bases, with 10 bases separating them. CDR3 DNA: TGTGCCAGCAGCTTATTCACAGAAGCGAACACCGGGGAGCTGTTTTTT. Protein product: CASSLFTEANTGELFF.

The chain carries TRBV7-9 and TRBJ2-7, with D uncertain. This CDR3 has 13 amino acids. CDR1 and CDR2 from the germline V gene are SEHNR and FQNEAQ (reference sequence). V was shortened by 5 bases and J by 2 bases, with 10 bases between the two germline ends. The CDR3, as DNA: TGTGCCAGCAGCCCCCCCCAGACCTACGAGCAGTACTTC. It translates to CASSPPQTYEQYF.

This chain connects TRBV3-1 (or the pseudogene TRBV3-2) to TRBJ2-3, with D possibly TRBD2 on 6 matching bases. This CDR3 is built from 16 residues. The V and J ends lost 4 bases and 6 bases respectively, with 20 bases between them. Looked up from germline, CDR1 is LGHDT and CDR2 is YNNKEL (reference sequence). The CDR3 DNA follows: TGTGCCAGCAGCCCACAGACCGGGACTGACGCTGATACGCAGTATTTT. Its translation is CASSPQTGTDADTQYF.

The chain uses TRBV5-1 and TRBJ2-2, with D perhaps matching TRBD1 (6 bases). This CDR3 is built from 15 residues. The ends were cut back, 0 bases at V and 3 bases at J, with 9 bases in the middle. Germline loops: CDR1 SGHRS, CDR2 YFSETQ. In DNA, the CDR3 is TGCGCCAGCAGCTTGGGGACAGTGGACACCGGGGAGCTGTTTTTT. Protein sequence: CASSLGTVDTGELFF.